The 26 T cell receptor beta chains below all came from one sample that was sequenced in a study of T cell repertoires in cytomegalovirus infection (dated by TCRdb to the late 2010s). The sequencer was an Illumina HiSeq 1500. TCRdb handled the public reads itself, with Q25 trimming in fastp and clone calling in MiXCR, and kept productive beta chains. Each CDR3 protein gets just one entry, which takes the most common genes and DNA from the rows behind it. This sample lists approximately 110,000 distinct CDR3 sequences; around 28% were detected once. The top ten clones comprise approximately 78% of the sample. Their antigens remain unidentified. The treatment or condition label corresponds to: in vitro stimulation with specific CMV peptide epitopes to enrich CMV-specific T cells. Sequences were derived from CD8+ T cells from cultured PBMCs, sampled from culture after CMV antigen stimulation. Source of these receptors: a human donor in good health (CMV status not recorded). Some clones in this sample may be carry-over from other donors' samples.

This clonotype showed up just a few times. The chain couples TRBV10-3 to TRBJ1-1; TRBD1 agrees at 11 bases. The CDR3 loop spans 14 amino acids. Germline values: CDR1 ENHRY, CDR2 SYGVKD. The trim removed 3 bases at V and 6 bases at J, leaving 3 bases unmatched. The CDR3 DNA reads as TGTGCCATCAGTGATGTGGACAGGGGGCCTGAAGCTTTCTTT. Its translation is CAISDVDRGPEAFF.

This rearrangement joins TRBV27 to TRBJ1-1; 10 bases fit TRBD1. The V gene end was trimmed by 3 bases and the J gene end by 4 bases; junction bases not matched to a gene: 5. CDR1 is MNHEY and CDR2 is SMNVEV in the germline V gene (reference sequence). The CDR3 is made up of 15 amino acids. The DNA for the CDR3 is TGTGCCAGCAGTTTCTTGACAGGGGGCCCCACTGAAGCTTTCTTT. Translated, it gives CASSFLTGGPTEAFF.

The V gene is TRBV5-4, the J gene TRBJ2-5; weak D call: TRBD1 (6 bases). The CDR3 has 12 residues. Per the germline V gene, CDR1 is SGHNT and CDR2 is YYREEE (reference sequence). Between the trimmed V and J ends, which lost 6 bases and 4 bases, there was a span of 10 bases. The CDR3 DNA follows: TGTGCCAGCACGCTAGGGGGAGAGACCCAGTACTTC. It specifies CASTLGGETQYF.

This clonotype was counted a few times. The chain links TRBV7-3 to TRBJ2-3; tentative D call: TRBD1 (5 bases). The ends were cut back, 2 bases at V and 1 base at J, with 10 bases in the middle. Germline loops: CDR1 SGHTA, CDR2 FQGTGA. The CDR3 totals 15 residues. The CDR3 coding sequence is TGTGCCAGCAGCTTACTGGGCAGGGGCACAGATACGCAGTATTTT. Amino acid sequence: CASSLLGRGTDTQYF. The variable domain in full, completed from reference TRBV7-3 and TRBJ2-3, reads GAGVSQTPSNKVTEKGKYVELRCDPISGHTALYWYRQSLGQGPEFLIYFQGTGAADDSGLPNDRFFAVRPEGSVSTLKIQRTERGDSAVYLCASSLLGRGTDTQYFGPGTRLTVL.

V gene TRBV7-7 combines with J gene TRBJ2-2; the D call may be TRBD1 or TRBD2 (5 bases each). V lost 4 bases and J lost 1, with 16 bases in between. Germline loops: CDR1 SSHAT, CDR2 FNYEAQ (reference sequence). CDR3 size: 17 residues. The CDR3 bases are TGTGCCAGCAGCTCGGGACGGTTGGACGGGAACACCGGGGAGCTGTTTTTT. This encodes CASSSGRLDGNTGELFF.

The genes are TRBV7-9 and TRBJ2-5; the D is unclear. V lost 7 bases to trimming and J lost 2 bases, with 20 bases between them. Germline V CDR1 and CDR2: SEHNR, FQNEAQ (reference sequence). The CDR3 consists of 16 residues. CDR3: CASTSDQEKKQETQYF. The CDR3 DNA sequence: TGTGCCAGCACCTCGGACCAGGAAAAAAAACAAGAGACCCAGTACTTC.

This clonotype has only a few counts. The chain uses TRBV6-2 or TRBV6-3 and TRBJ1-6; D gene ambiguous. Trimming shortened V by 2 bases and J by 4 bases, and 9 bases separated the two germline ends. CDR1 and CDR2 from the germline V gene are MNHEY and SVGEGT. This CDR3 is built from 15 residues. CDR3 loop: CASSYLAGYNSPLHF. As DNA, the CDR3 is TGTGCCAGCAGTTACCTTGCGGGTTATAATTCACCCCTCCACTTT.

Many counts were recorded for this clonotype. V gene TRBV3-1 combines with J gene TRBJ2-7, with unresolved D. Per the germline V gene, CDR1 is LGHDT and CDR2 is YNNKEL (reference sequence). The CDR3 extends over 14 amino acids. Trimming removed 0 bases from V and 1 base from J, with 7 bases in between. Written as DNA, the CDR3 is TGTGCCAGCAGCCAAGAGGCCCTTTCCTACGAGCAGTACTTC. It encodes CASSQEALSYEQYF.

The CDR3 sequence is CASSTTNYGYTF. CDR3 bases: TGTGCCAGCAGTACCACTAACTATGGCTACACCTTC. V usage is TRBV27 and J usage is TRBJ1-2, with D uncertain. Trimming removed 5 bases from V and 0 bases from J, with 4 bases in between. This CDR3 spans 12 amino acids. In germline, CDR1 is MNHEY, CDR2 SMNVEV (reference sequence).

The rearrangement links TRBV11-3 to TRBJ2-1, with TRBD2 matching 8 bases. The CDR3 is 15 residues long. V lost 0 bases and J lost 5; bases outside the gene matches: 3. Germline loops: CDR1 SGHNT, CDR2 YENEEA. The CDR3 DNA is TGTGCCAGCAGCTTAGAGCGGGGGGTCAACAATGAGCAGTTCTTC. Its protein is CASSLERGVNNEQFF. The whole variable domain, remainder taken from reference TRBV11-3 and TRBJ2-1, is EAGVVQSPRYKIIEKKQPVAFWCNPISGHNTLYWYLQNLGQGPELLIRYENEEAVDDSQLPKDRFSAERLKGVDSTLKIQPAELGDSAVYLCASSLERGVNNEQFFGPGTRLTVL.

CDR3 DNA: TGCGCCAGCAGCCAAGGGGGCGCCCCCGGGGAGCTGTTTTTT. Protein sequence: CASSQGGAPGELFF. The chain recombines TRBV4-1 with TRBJ2-2, with a weak D call TRBD1 (5 bases). The CDR3 has 14 residues. Germline CDR1 MGHRA, CDR2 YSYEKL. V was pared by 1 base and J by 6 bases, with 9 bases between.

The chain uses TRBV7-6 and TRBJ2-1; D is ambiguous. The germline CDR1 and CDR2 sequences are SGHVS and FNYEAQ. The CDR3 is 13 amino acids. V lost 5 bases and J 8 bases, leaving 13 bases between the germline ends. In DNA form, the CDR3 reads TGTGCCAGCAGCCCCAGGCTGGGCGATGAGCAGTTCTTC. This translates into CASSPRLGDEQFF.

J is TRBJ1-2 and V is TRBV12-3 or TRBV12-4, with D uncertain. The CDR3 extends over 14 amino acids. V was shortened by 3 bases and J by 6 bases, with 14 bases between the two germline ends. The CDR3 sequence is CASSFGRVVNGYTF. DNA for the CDR3: TGTGCCAGCAGTTTCGGTCGGGTTGTGAATGGCTACACCTTC.

The chain uses TRBV29-1 and TRBJ2-2; 8 nucleotides line up with TRBD1. Germline CDR1 SQVTM, CDR2 ANQGSEA. V trimming: 6 bases; J trimming: 3 bases; junction bases outside the gene matches: 6. The CDR3 sequence is 14 residues long. The CDR3 region is CSVTRQGYTGELFF. CDR3 DNA sequence: TGCAGCGTCACGAGACAGGGGTACACCGGGGAGCTGTTTTTT.

The V and J genes are TRBV28 and TRBJ2-5; TRBD2 is a possible D gene (7 bases). V lost 9 bases and J lost 2, with 10 bases in between. The CDR3 contains 12 residues. The germline gives CDR1 MDHEN, CDR2 SYDVKM. The CDR3 DNA reads TGTGCCAGAGGGGGGGGACAAGAGACCCAGTACTTC. Protein product: CARGGGQETQYF. Variable domain in full (rest from reference TRBV28 and TRBJ2-5): DVKVTQSSRYLVKRTGEKVFLECVQDMDHENMFWYRQDPGLGLRLIYFSYDVKMKEKGDIPEGYSVSREKKERFSLILESASTNQTSMYLCARGGGQETQYFGPGTRLLVL.

This clonotype was seen more than once but under ten times. The rearrangement joins TRBV4-1 to TRBJ2-3; D is perhaps TRBD2 (5 bases). The CDR3 has 14 residues. Trimming removed 4 bases from V and 4 bases from J, with 12 bases in between. Looked up from germline, CDR1 is MGHRA and CDR2 is YSYEKL. CDR3 protein: CASSRAGEPDTQYF. The CDR3 coding sequence is TGCGCCAGCAGCCGCGCCGGGGAGCCAGATACGCAGTATTTT.

This clonotype was seen repeatedly, ten times or more. The chain carries TRBV27 and TRBJ1-6, with D maybe TRBD1 (5 bases). This CDR3 contains 16 residues. The V end lost 5 bases, the J end lost 4 bases, and 15 bases lay between the germline ends. Germline-derived CDR1 and CDR2 are MNHEY and SMNVEV (reference sequence). CDR3 nucleotides: TGTGCCAGCAGTCTGACAGAGAGCCATTATAATTCACCCCTCCACTTT. Its translation is CASSLTESHYNSPLHF.

This clonotype was counted only a few times. This CDR3 is CATSPDRESSYNEQFF. The CDR3 nucleotides are TGTGCCACCAGCCCGGACAGGGAGTCCTCCTACAATGAGCAGTTCTTC. This chain uses TRBV15 with TRBJ2-1; 8 bases fit TRBD1. CDR3 length: 16 amino acids. Germline V lookup: CDR1 LNHNV, CDR2 YYDKDF (reference sequence). J gave up 0 bases and V 5 bases, and 6 bases lay outside the gene matches. Drawing the rest from reference TRBV15 and TRBJ2-1, the complete variable domain is DAMVIQNPRYQVTQFGKPVTLSCSQTLNHNVMYWYQQKSSQAPKLLFHYYDKDFNNEADTPDNFQSRRPNTSFCFLDIRSPGLGDTAMYLCATSPDRESSYNEQFFGPGTRLTVL.

The rearrangement links TRBV27 to TRBJ2-3, with D uncertain. Deletions cut 1 base from V and 4 bases from J, with 9 bases between. In germline, CDR1 is MNHEY, CDR2 SMNVEV (reference sequence). The CDR3 runs 14 residues. CDR3 sequence (DNA): TGTGCCAGCAGTTTATTTTTGTCCGCAGATACGCAGTATTTT. It is translated as CASSLFLSADTQYF.

The chain is built from TRBV29-1 and TRBJ2-7; TRBD1 matches 9 bases. V gave up 5 bases and J gave up 1 base; unmatched junction bases: 6. The CDR3 runs to 14 residues. Germline-derived CDR1 and CDR2 are SQVTM and ANQGSEA. The CDR3: CSVSRTGDSYEQYF. DNA of the CDR3: TGCAGCGTTAGCAGGACAGGGGATTCCTACGAGCAGTACTTC.

This clonotype was detected ten times or more. This rearrangement joins TRBV20-1 to TRBJ2-1, with 15 bases matching TRBD2. Losses at the gene ends were 3 bases for V and 7 bases for J; bases not matched to a gene: 1. This CDR3 has 14 amino acids. Per germline, CDR1 DFQATT and CDR2 SNEGSKA (reference sequence). The CDR3 coding sequence is TGCAGTGCTAGGGGACTAGCGGGGGGTAATGAGCAGTTCTTC. This gives the protein CSARGLAGGNEQFF.

V gene TRBV7-9 combines with J gene TRBJ2-2; D is uncertain. The CDR3 covers 11 residues. The germline CDR1 and CDR2 sequences are SEHNR and FQNEAQ (reference sequence). V gave up 5 bases and J gave up 7 bases, with 5 bases separating them. The CDR3 DNA sequence: TGTGCCAGCAGCCACGGCGGGGAGCTGTTTTTT. It translates to CASSHGGELFF.

The chain carries TRBV18 and TRBJ1-6; unclear D gene. V was cut by 6 bases and J by 7 bases, with 19 bases left in between. This CDR3 contains 16 residues. Germline V gene sequence: CDR1 KGHSH, CDR2 LQKENI. The CDR3 sequence: CASSDVSPVENSPLHF. CDR3 nucleotides: TGTGCCAGCTCCGACGTATCTCCGGTCGAGAATTCACCCCTCCACTTT.

This clonotype was seen many times. The chain couples TRBV27 to TRBJ2-1; D is possibly TRBD2 (5 bases). Germline lookup yields CDR1 MNHEY and CDR2 SMNVEV (reference sequence). The V gene lost 3 bases and the J gene lost 6 bases, with 12 bases spanning the gap. The CDR3 runs to 14 residues. DNA of the CDR3: TGTGCCAGCAGTTTTTCGGGGTTGGGCAATGAGCAGTTCTTC. Translated, it gives CASSFSGLGNEQFF.

This clonotype was found a few times. The chain is built from TRBV25-1 and TRBJ1-2; D might be TRBD1 (6 bases). Germline CDR1 MGHDK, CDR2 SYGVNS. There are 14 residues in the CDR3. V was clipped by 5 bases and J by 2 bases, with 12 bases between them. The DNA for the CDR3 is TGTGCCAGCAGTCGACAGGCCCTCAACTATGGCTACACCTTC. This sequence encodes CASSRQALNYGYTF.

This clonotype was detected a few times. The V call is TRBV6-5, the J call TRBJ1-5; D may be TRBD1 (6 bases). The length of the CDR3 is 13 residues. In germline, CDR1 is MNHEY, CDR2 SVGAGI. Deletions cut 5 bases from V and 7 bases from J, with 12 bases between. This CDR3 reads CASSVHRGQPQHF. The CDR3 coding sequence is TGTGCCAGCAGTGTACATAGGGGGCAGCCCCAGCATTTT.